A selection of T cell receptor beta chains follows, all from one sample in a study of T-cell memory formation after mild COVID-19. TCRdb redid the calling of the 5' RACE reads with MiXCR, one entry per CDR3 protein. The table records about 430,000 distinct CDR3 sequences, about 24% of them present only once. What was sequenced was PBMCs or a T cell subset sorted from them (not recorded which). These receptors were collected from an adult woman who had mild COVID-19 (a few samples of this study predate the infection). Cell type and time point are not known. Both conserved end residues are part of each CDR3. The order of the fields is CDR3 protein, CDR3 DNA, clone size, D gene, V gene, J gene. The D gene is left open where the match is weak. A row's size may be missing; if present it is once, few, many or a size class.

CDR3aa: CASSQGGKHSPLHF
CDR3nt: TGTGCCAGCAGCCAAGGCGGTAAACATTCACCCCTCCACTTT
abundance: few
d_gene: NA
v_gene: TRBV4-2
j_gene: TRBJ1-6

CDR3aa: CASSLEWGRAYNEQFF
CDR3nt: TGTGCCAGCAGCTTAGAATGGGGACGGGCCTACAATGAGCAGTTCTTC
abundance: NA
d_gene: NA
v_gene: TRBV7-6
j_gene: TRBJ2-1

CDR3aa: CSAGTGSGNYGYTF
CDR3nt: TGCAGCGCAGGGACAGGGTCCGGAAACTATGGCTACACCTTC
abundance: few
d_gene: TRBD1
v_gene: TRBV29-1
j_gene: TRBJ1-2

CDR3aa: CASSHGTYNEQFF
CDR3nt: TGTGCCAGCAGCCATGGTACCTACAATGAGCAGTTCTTC
abundance: few
d_gene: NA
v_gene: TRBV3-1
j_gene: TRBJ2-1

CDR3aa: CSVTDREWEQYF
CDR3nt: TGCAGTGTAACGGACAGGGAGTGGGAGCAGTACTTC
abundance: few
d_gene: TRBD1
v_gene: TRBV20-1
j_gene: TRBJ2-7

CDR3aa: CASSLEDPLGNVLTF
CDR3nt: TGTGCCAGCAGCTTGGAAGACCCCTTGGGCAACGTCCTGACTTTC
abundance: NA
d_gene: NA
v_gene: TRBV5-4
j_gene: TRBJ2-6

CDR3aa: CSAPIPGQKNEQFF
CDR3nt: TGCAGTGCTCCTATTCCGGGACAGAAAAATGAGCAGTTCTTC
abundance: few
d_gene: TRBD1
v_gene: TRBV20-1
j_gene: TRBJ2-1

CDR3aa: CSVLGVGSSYEQYF
CDR3nt: TGCAGCGTTCTCGGCGTGGGGAGCAGCTACGAGCAGTACTTC
abundance: NA
d_gene: NA
v_gene: TRBV29-1
j_gene: TRBJ2-7

CDR3aa: CASSSPQVRAFF
CDR3nt: TGTGCCAGCAGTTCCCCTCAGGTTCGAGCTTTCTTT
abundance: NA
d_gene: NA
v_gene: TRBV12-3/TRBV12-4
j_gene: TRBJ1-1

CDR3aa: CASSSGTGWINTGELFF
CDR3nt: TGTGCCAGCAGCTCCGGGACAGGGTGGATTAACACCGGGGAGCTGTTTTTT
abundance: NA
d_gene: TRBD1
v_gene: TRBV7-3
j_gene: TRBJ2-2

CDR3aa: CASSRDRGETDTQYF
CDR3nt: TGTGCCAGCAGTCGGGACAGGGGAGAGACAGATACGCAGTATTTT
abundance: few
d_gene: TRBD1
v_gene: TRBV28
j_gene: TRBJ2-3

CDR3aa: CASFRQSNQPQHF
CDR3nt: TGTGCCAGCTTCCGACAGAGCAATCAGCCCCAGCATTTT
abundance: NA
d_gene: NA
v_gene: TRBV18
j_gene: TRBJ1-5

CDR3aa: CASSLTGTPTEQYF
CDR3nt: TGTGCCAGCAGCCTCACAGGGACCCCCACCGAGCAGTACTTC
abundance: few
d_gene: NA
v_gene: TRBV27
j_gene: TRBJ2-7

CDR3aa: CASSSLSGRADNEQFF
CDR3nt: TGTGCCAGCAGCTCCCTTAGCGGGAGGGCCGACAATGAGCAGTTCTTC
abundance: few
d_gene: TRBD2
v_gene: TRBV7-9
j_gene: TRBJ2-1

CDR3aa: CASSLGGQGQPQFF
CDR3nt: TGTGCCAGCAGCTTAGGGGGACAGGGACAACCCCAGTTCTTC
abundance: NA
d_gene: TRBD1
v_gene: TRBV7-2
j_gene: TRBJ2-1

CDR3aa: CASSLEAAGNTEAFF
CDR3nt: TGCGCCAGCAGCTTGGAGGCAGCGGGGAACACTGAAGCTTTCTTT
abundance: NA
d_gene: NA
v_gene: TRBV5-1
j_gene: TRBJ1-1

CDR3aa: CASSYRDKVYNEQFF
CDR3nt: TGTGCCAGCAGTTACAGGGATAAGGTCTACAATGAGCAGTTCTTC
abundance: NA
d_gene: NA
v_gene: TRBV6-2/TRBV6-3
j_gene: TRBJ2-1

CDR3aa: CSVEDPGYEQFF
CDR3nt: TGCAGCGTTGAAGATCCAGGATATGAGCAGTTCTTC
abundance: few
d_gene: NA
v_gene: TRBV29-1
j_gene: TRBJ2-1

CDR3aa: CASSPPGTGNTEAFF
CDR3nt: TGCGCCAGCAGCCCACCCGGGACAGGGAACACTGAAGCTTTCTTT
abundance: few
d_gene: TRBD1
v_gene: TRBV5-1
j_gene: TRBJ1-1

CDR3aa: CATSDLMQYLFF
CDR3nt: TGTGCCACCAGTGATTTGATGCAGTATCTGTTCTTC
abundance: NA
d_gene: NA
v_gene: TRBV24-1
j_gene: TRBJ2-1

CDR3aa: CASSSTSEEDEQFF
CDR3nt: TGTGCCAGCAGTTCGACTAGCGAGGAGGATGAGCAGTTCTTC
abundance: NA
d_gene: TRBD2
v_gene: TRBV7-6
j_gene: TRBJ2-1

CDR3aa: CASSLAQRGLQF
CDR3nt: TGTGCCAGCAGCTTGGCCCAGCGGGGTCTTCAATTC
abundance: few
d_gene: TRBD2
v_gene: TRBV5-6
j_gene: TRBJ2-1

CDR3aa: CATSREPPGSYEQYF
CDR3nt: TGTGCCACCAGCAGGGAGCCCCCGGGGAGTTACGAGCAGTACTTC
abundance: few
d_gene: NA
v_gene: TRBV15
j_gene: TRBJ2-7

CDR3aa: CSVPIGDTQYF
CDR3nt: TGCAGCGTTCCCATAGGGGATACGCAGTATTTT
abundance: NA
d_gene: NA
v_gene: TRBV29-1
j_gene: TRBJ2-3

CDR3aa: CATRTKNIQYF
CDR3nt: TGTGCCACCCGTACTAAAAACATTCAGTACTTC
abundance: NA
d_gene: NA
v_gene: TRBV6-2/TRBV6-3
j_gene: TRBJ2-4

CDR3aa: CAWSVTSVADTQYF
CDR3nt: TGTGCCTGGAGTGTGACTAGCGTAGCAGATACGCAGTATTTT
abundance: NA
d_gene: TRBD2
v_gene: TRBV30
j_gene: TRBJ2-3

CDR3aa: CASRAKSETQYF
CDR3nt: TGCGCCAGCCGCGCGAAGTCGGAGACCCAGTACTTC
abundance: NA
d_gene: NA
v_gene: TRBV5-1
j_gene: TRBJ2-5

CDR3aa: CASSTGDVLYGYTF
CDR3nt: TGCGCCAGCAGCACAGGGGATGTATTGTATGGCTACACCTTC
abundance: few
d_gene: TRBD1
v_gene: TRBV5-1
j_gene: TRBJ1-2

CDR3aa: CATSPGDRGSEQYF
CDR3nt: TGTGCCACCAGCCCCGGGGACAGGGGGTCCGAGCAGTACTTC
abundance: NA
d_gene: TRBD1
v_gene: TRBV24-1
j_gene: TRBJ2-7

CDR3aa: CASSESGIQETQYF
CDR3nt: TGTGCCAGCAGTGAAAGTGGCATCCAAGAGACCCAGTACTTC
abundance: NA
d_gene: NA
v_gene: TRBV25-1
j_gene: TRBJ2-5

CDR3aa: CATLGGSTDEQFF
CDR3nt: TGTGCCACCCTTGGCGGGAGTACGGATGAGCAGTTCTTC
abundance: NA
d_gene: TRBD2
v_gene: TRBV24-1
j_gene: TRBJ2-1

CDR3aa: CAISETRNYGYTF
CDR3nt: TGTGCCATCAGTGAGACCAGGAACTATGGCTACACCTTC
abundance: few
d_gene: NA
v_gene: TRBV10-3
j_gene: TRBJ1-2